The 24 T cell receptor beta chains reported below all come from one sample, sequenced in a study of T cells in localized non-small cell lung cancer. This table comes from immunoSEQ multiplex PCR, and its TCRdb copy is limited to in-frame clones, with some not included. In the table there are 60,000 to 75,000 clones, 80% to 90% of which are singletons. Sequenced here: peripheral blood, sampled before any cancer treatment. All receptors come from a female donor over 55 with stage I lung adenocarcinoma.

The chain links TRBV7-9 to TRBJ1-2, with 9 bases lining up with TRBD1. Germline V gives CDR1 SEHNR, CDR2 FQNEAQ (reference sequence). The CDR3 consists of 13 residues. The V and J ends lost 5 bases and 4 bases, in that order; junction bases with no gene match: 2. This CDR3 is CASSTGQGYGYTF. The CDR3 nucleotides are TGTGCCAGCAGCACGGGACAGGGCTATGGCTACACCTTC.

The chain is built from TRBV12-5 and TRBJ1-5; D ambiguous. The CDR3 is made up of 14 amino acids. The germline V gene encodes CDR1 LGHNT and CDR2 FRNRAP. V was pared by 4 bases and J by 3 bases, with 10 bases between. The CDR3 DNA follows: TGTGCTAGTGGTTGGACGGACTACAATCAGCCCCAGCATTTT. Translated, it gives CASGWTDYNQPQHF. The full variable domain, with the rest looked up from reference TRBV12-5 and TRBJ1-5, is DARVTQTPRHKVTEMGQEVTMRCQPILGHNTVFWYRQTMMQGLELLAYFRNRAPLDDSGMPKDRFSAEMPDATLATLKIQPSEPRDSAVYFCASGWTDYNQPQHFGDGTRLSIL.

This clone appeared a single time. V and J are TRBV10-2 and TRBJ1-1; D remains ambiguous. Germline V gene lookup returns CDR1 WSHSY and CDR2 SAAADI. The CDR3 covers 14 residues. The V gene lost 3 bases and the J gene lost 0 bases, with 8 bases spanning the gap. The CDR3 sequence: CASSEEGMNTEAFF. The CDR3 nucleotides are TGCGCCAGCAGTGAAGAGGGTATGAACACTGAAGCTTTCTTT.

This clone was picked up a small number of times. V usage is TRBV5-4 and J usage is TRBJ2-2; D could derive from TRBD1 or TRBD2 (5 bases each). The V gene's germline CDR1 is SGHNT and CDR2 YYREEE (reference sequence). V was cut by 4 bases and J by 1 base, with 11 bases left in between. This CDR3 comprises 15 residues. The CDR3 sequence is CASSRDGRNTGELFF. CDR3 sequence (DNA): TGTGCCAGCAGCCGGGACGGACGGAACACCGGGGAGCTGTTTTTT.

The J gene is TRBJ2-7, the V gene TRBV6-1; TRBD2 agrees at 9 bases. J was trimmed by 6 bases and V by 11 bases; bases with no gene match: 17. The CDR3 has 15 amino acids. Germline V lookup: CDR1 MNHNS, CDR2 SASEGT. CDR3 loop: CAGIGDSGSLSEQYF. In nucleotides, the CDR3 is TGTGCCGGAATCGGAGATAGCGGGAGTCTTTCCGAGCAGTACTTC.

This chain's CDR3 is CASRYIGEGQPQHF. The DNA for the CDR3 is TGTGCCAGCAGGTACATAGGGGAGGGCCAGCCCCAGCATTTT. The chain links TRBV2 to TRBJ1-5; a possible D gene is TRBD1 (5 bases). Between the trimmed V and J ends, which lost 6 bases and 7 bases, there was a span of 16 bases. The CDR3 has 14 amino acids. CDR1 is SNHLY, CDR2 FYNNEI, per germline.

V and J are TRBV19 and TRBJ1-2, with D uncertain. Germline V gene data show CDR1 as LNHDA and CDR2 as SQIVND (reference sequence). This CDR3 has 12 amino acids. V lost 7 bases and J 4 bases, leaving 10 bases between the germline ends. CDR3 in DNA: TGTGCCAGTACCCGGCAGCCCTATGGCTACACCTTC. Amino acid sequence: CASTRQPYGYTF.

V is TRBV2 and J is TRBJ1-5; tentatively, D is TRBD1 (6 bases). The CDR3 extends over 14 amino acids. Looked up from germline, CDR1 is SNHLY and CDR2 is FYNNEI. V was pared by 6 bases and J by 7 bases, with 16 bases between. CDR3 region: CASSQGGGWQPQHF. CDR3 nucleotides: TGTGCCAGCAGCCAAGGGGGGGGGTGGCAGCCCCAGCATTTT.

CDR3 sequence reads: CAGRGGGTTNQPQHF. The DNA for the CDR3 is TGTGCCGGTAGGGGAGGGGGGACAACGAATCAGCCCCAGCATTTT. The V and J genes are TRBV5-8 and TRBJ1-5, with D maybe TRBD1 (6 bases). Trimming removed 10 bases from V and 4 bases from J, with 21 bases in between. CDR1 is SGHTS, CDR2 YDEGEE, per germline. The CDR3 consists of 15 residues.

This clone was recorded once. The chain uses TRBV5-4 and TRBJ2-6; possibly TRBD2 for D (6 bases). V shed 0 bases and J shed 3 bases, with 13 bases lying between them. The CDR3 runs to 17 residues. Germline V gene lookup returns CDR1 SGHNT and CDR2 YYREEE (reference sequence). CDR3 in amino acids: CASSLGGGGRGANVLTF. CDR3 nucleotide sequence: TGTGCCAGCAGCTTGGGGGGAGGAGGGCGTGGGGCCAACGTCCTGACTTTC.

J is TRBJ2-1 and V is TRBV5-4; possibly TRBD2 for D (6 bases). The CDR3 runs to 15 residues. Trimming took 4 bases from V and 0 from J, leaving 11 bases between them. Germline CDR1 is SGHNT and CDR2 is YYREEE (reference sequence). The CDR3 DNA follows: TGTGCCAGCAGCCCCCCGGGAGCCTCCTACAATGAGCAGTTCTTC. It yields the protein CASSPPGASYNEQFF.

The V call is TRBV6-6, the J call TRBJ1-2; D is ambiguous. The CDR3 runs 12 residues. The germline CDR1 and CDR2 sequences are MNHNY and SVGAGI (reference sequence). Trimming cost V 6 bases and J 5 bases, with 10 bases left between them. The CDR3 here is CASSTVGYGYTF. The CDR3 DNA follows: TGTGCCAGCAGCACGGTTGGATATGGCTACACCTTC.

The V and J genes are TRBV9 and TRBJ1-2; maybe TRBD1 (5 bases). From germline, CDR1 is SGDLS and CDR2 YYNGEE. V was clipped by 3 bases and J by 4 bases, with 22 bases between them. CDR3 size: 17 residues. The DNA of the CDR3 is TGTGCCAGCAGCGCCACGAAAGGGGCTTCATTATTCTATGGCTACACCTTC. This translates into CASSATKGASLFYGYTF.

Worth noting for this clone: A junction end diverges from the germline sequence, so it may reflect a read error. The gene calls are TRBV28 and TRBJ2-3, with 12 positions matching TRBD1. The germline CDR1 and CDR2 sequences are MDHEN and SYDVKM. The CDR3 has 16 residues. The DNA of the CDR3 is TGTGCCAGCAGTGCTTCTAACTTTTTCCTCCGGGACAGGGGGCATTTT. This gives the protein CASSASNFFLRDRGHF.

The V gene is TRBV6-1, the J gene TRBJ1-5; D gene uncertain. Trimming took 3 bases from V and 4 from J, leaving 10 bases between them. Looked up from germline, CDR1 is MNHNS and CDR2 is SASEGT. This CDR3 is 14 amino acids long. This CDR3 is CASSENSRNQPQHF. The CDR3 DNA follows: TGTGCCAGCAGTGAGAACAGCCGTAATCAGCCCCAGCATTTT.

The rearrangement uses TRBV18 and TRBJ2-7; D unclear. The V end was cut by 2 bases, the J end by 6 bases, with 11 bases between. Germline V gene lookup returns CDR1 KGHSH and CDR2 LQKENI. CDR3 length: 13 residues. The CDR3 DNA reads TGTGCCAGCTCACCATCGGAAAGGCGCGAGCAGTACTTC. Protein product: CASSPSERREQYF.

The chain carries TRBV9 and TRBJ2-3; D is perhaps TRBD2 (5 bases). Germline V gives CDR1 SGDLS, CDR2 YYNGEE. CDR3 length: 15 amino acids. Between the trimmed V and J ends, which lost 0 bases and 2 bases, there was a span of 10 bases. The chain's CDR3 is CASSVGRGPTDTQYF. In nucleotides, the CDR3 is TGTGCCAGCAGCGTAGGACGCGGGCCCACAGATACGCAGTATTTT.

This clone was counted a few times. The CDR3 reads CASSFWAGNVNTEAFF. The DNA of the CDR3 is TGCGCCAGCAGCTTTTGGGCGGGGAACGTGAACACTGAAGCTTTCTTT. The chain is built from TRBV5-1 and TRBJ1-1; D is ambiguous. CDR3 length: 16 amino acids. V dropped 2 bases and J dropped 0 bases, with 14 bases sitting between them. Per the germline V gene, CDR1 is SGHRS and CDR2 is YFSETQ.

This clone was seen only once. CDR3 nucleotides: TGTGCCAGCAGCGCCTCCGGGGCAACTAATGAAAAACTGTTTTTT. As protein: CASSASGATNEKLFF. The chain uses TRBV9 and TRBJ1-4; D is ambiguous. The V gene's germline CDR1 is SGDLS and CDR2 YYNGEE. V dropped 3 bases and J dropped 0 bases, with 9 bases sitting between them. The CDR3 totals 15 residues. The complete variable domain, with remaining parts taken from reference TRBV9 and TRBJ1-4, reads DSGVTQTPKHLITATGQRVTLRCSPRSGDLSVYWYQQSLDQGLQFLIQYYNGEERAKGNILERFSAQQFPDLHSELNLSSLELGDSALYFCASSASGATNEKLFFGSGTQLSVL.

This clone came up once. Other DNA sequences within the sample encode an identical CDR3. The chain uses TRBV7-6 and TRBJ1-1, with 7 bases lining up with TRBD1. Losses at the gene ends were 3 bases for V and 4 bases for J; bases not matched to a gene: 2. Germline-derived CDR1 and CDR2 are SGHVS and FNYEAQ. The CDR3 is made up of 13 amino acids. CDR3 in DNA: TGTGCCAGCAGCTTGAGACAGGGCACTGAAGCTTTCTTT. Residues: CASSLRQGTEAFF.

This chain uses TRBV6-5 with TRBJ1-1; 8 bases agree with TRBD1. This CDR3 has 14 residues. Trimming at V came to 4 bases and at J to 7 bases, leaving 8 bases not matched to a gene. Germline-derived CDR1 and CDR2 are MNHEY and SVGAGI. The CDR3 sequence: CASSFGTGRLEAFF. As DNA, the CDR3 is TGTGCCAGCAGTTTCGGGACAGGAAGACTTGAAGCTTTCTTT.

V is TRBV6-5 and J is TRBJ2-1, with 8 bases that match TRBD2. The V and J ends lost 4 bases and 0 bases, in that order; junction bases with no gene match: 2. There are 15 residues in the CDR3. Germline V gene sequence: CDR1 MNHEY, CDR2 SVGAGI. In DNA form, the CDR3 reads TGTGCCAGCAGTTCGAGCGGGGGCTCCTACAATGAGCAGTTCTTC. As protein: CASSSSGGSYNEQFF.

This chain connects TRBV19 to TRBJ1-1; no firm D call. Germline V gene sequence: CDR1 LNHDA, CDR2 SQIVND (reference sequence). V was pared by 6 bases and J by 0 bases, with 11 bases between. CDR3 size: 14 residues. The CDR3 reads CASRPRSLNTEAFF. CDR3 nucleotide sequence: TGTGCCAGTAGACCCCGCAGTTTGAACACTGAAGCTTTCTTT.

The chain recombines TRBV7-8 with TRBJ1-1, with D uncertain. This CDR3 has 13 amino acids. Germline lookup yields CDR1 SGHVS and CDR2 FQNEAQ. V lost 2 bases, J lost 8 bases, and 12 bases lay in between. Here the CDR3 DNA reads TGTGCCAGCAGCTTACATAGGGAAGGGGAAGCTTTCTTT. It specifies CASSLHREGEAFF.